These 9 T cell receptor beta chains were sequenced from one sample in a study of T cells in Graves' hyperthyroidism and ophthalmopathy. Regions amplified from RNA transcripts were the TCR beta CDR3 regions. Researchers ran a first-round RT-PCR on the TCR CDR3 using the HTBI primer set. TCRdb used MiXCR to reprocess the multiplex PCR reads, holding one entry per CDR3 protein. Of around 110,000 distinct CDR3 sequences listed, more than 15% are singletons. Sequencing used blood. These receptors all stem from a woman aged 50 to 60 with Graves' hyperthyroidism.

This clonotype was found many times. This sequence joins TRBV5-1 and TRBJ2-5, with D perhaps being TRBD1 or TRBD2 (5 bases each). V lost 4 bases to trimming and J lost 5 bases, with 24 bases between them. CDR1 SGHRS and CDR2 YFSETQ come from the germline V gene. This CDR3 has 17 residues. CDR3 coding DNA: TGCGCCAGCAGCCCTCAAATCGGGGCCTCTAGAAGGGAGACCCAGTACTTC. Encoded protein: CASSPQIGASRRETQYF.

The chain couples TRBV5-1 to TRBJ1-3; possible D gene TRBD1, 6 bases. Germline V lookup: CDR1 SGHRS, CDR2 YFSETQ. CDR3 length: 16 amino acids. V was pared by 4 bases and J by 4 bases, with 18 bases between. The CDR3 is CASSPVGGPPGNTIYF. CDR3 in DNA: TGCGCCAGCAGCCCGGTGGGGGGGCCACCGGGAAACACCATATATTTT.

The table lists this clonotype with many counts. The V gene is TRBV20-1, the J gene TRBJ2-1; 8 bases map to TRBD2. The CDR3 sequence is 13 residues long. Germline V gives CDR1 DFQATT, CDR2 SNEGSKA (reference sequence). Losses at the gene ends were 7 bases for V and 7 bases for J; bases not matched to a gene: 9. The DNA of the CDR3 is TGCAGTGTAGGGGCGGGAGGTCGGAATGAGCAGTTCTTC. It translates to CSVGAGGRNEQFF.

This clonotype has at least ten counts. This chain uses TRBV28 with TRBJ1-2; 12 bases fit TRBD1. The CDR3 covers 18 residues. Germline assignment: CDR1 MDHEN and CDR2 SYDVKM. The trim removed 6 bases at V and 4 bases at J, leaving 15 bases unmatched. The CDR3 DNA reads as TGTGCCAGCAGCTCCTCACTCGGGACAGGGGGCTTTGGCTATGGCTACACCTTC. Protein product: CASSSSLGTGGFGYGYTF.

The chain combines TRBV18 with TRBJ2-1, with 11 nucleotides matching TRBD2. The germline gives CDR1 KGHSH, CDR2 LQKENI. The V gene end was trimmed by 3 bases and the J gene end by 9 bases; junction bases not matched to a gene: 4. CDR3 length equals 14 residues. The CDR3 bases are TGTGCCAGCTCACCCCTAGCGGGAGGCGGTGAGCAGTTCTTC. It yields the protein CASSPLAGGGEQFF. Full variable domain (rest looked up from reference TRBV18 and TRBJ2-1): NAGVMQNPRHLVRRRGQEARLRCSPMKGHSHVYWYRQLPEEGLKFMVYLQKENIIDESGMPKERFSAEFPKEGPSILRIQQVVRGDSAAYFCASSPLAGGGEQFFGPGTRLTVL.

This clonotype has ten or more counts. The J gene is TRBJ1-2, the V gene TRBV19; D remains ambiguous. Germline lookup yields CDR1 LNHDA and CDR2 SQIVND (reference sequence). This CDR3 is 12 amino acids long. V gave up 2 bases and J gave up 13 bases, with 14 bases separating them. The chain's CDR3 is CASSITEGRSTF. The DNA for the CDR3 is TGTGCCAGTAGTATAACGGAGGGAAGGTCCACCTTC.

This clonotype has ten or more counts. The chain combines TRBV12-3 or TRBV12-4 with TRBJ1-5, with 7 bases identical to TRBD1. With 4 bases clipped from V and 0 bases from J, the junction kept 9 bases outside the gene matches. This CDR3 region has 17 residues. In DNA form, the CDR3 reads TGTGCCAGCAGTTCTCAGACAGGGTTTACTAGCAATCAGCCCCAGCATTTT. Translation: CASSSQTGFTSNQPQHF.

This clonotype was observed many times. The chain links TRBV5-1 to TRBJ2-6; D is unresolved. Germline V gene data show CDR1 as SGHRS and CDR2 as YFSETQ. CDR3 size: 15 residues. V gave up 4 bases and J gave up 0 bases, with 8 bases separating them. CDR3 loop: CASSQQLSGANVLTF. For the CDR3, the DNA is TGCGCCAGCAGCCAACAGCTCTCTGGGGCCAACGTCCTGACTTTC.

This clonotype came up many times. The chain uses TRBV2 and TRBJ2-5, with TRBD1 identical over 7 bases. Trimming at V came to 5 bases and at J to 2 bases, leaving 11 bases not matched to a gene. CDR1 SNHLY and CDR2 FYNNEI come from the germline V gene. The CDR3 is 16 amino acids. CDR3 sequence (DNA): TGTGCCAGCAGTATTGACAGGGTTAGGAATCAAGAGACCCAGTACTTC. Translating it yields CASSIDRVRNQETQYF.